This TCR beta chain was retrieved from a study of molecular identifiers for immune sequencing clone quantification. Study at large: RNA from around 18,000 or 91,000 naive CD8 cells was split five ways in replicates, with four sequenced. General study points: Detecting spiked Jurkat TCR RNA from one cell among one million naive cells was reportedly possible.

One entry per CDR3 protein, called by TCRdb with MiXCR from the PCR reads. The table records roughly 7,700 distinct CDR3 sequences, roughly a third of them present only once. Isolation of naive CD8 T cells was achieved by sorting on a CD8+CD4-CCR7+CD45RA+ phenotype. Germline V CDR1 and CDR2: MNHEY, SVGAGI. This CDR3 is built from 14 residues. The V and J ends lost 5 bases and 3 bases respectively, with 14 bases between them. This clonotype was seen a few times. The antigen remains unidentified. The chain links TRBV6-5 to TRBJ2-7; D call uncertain. What was sequenced was naive CD8+ T cells from blood, with Jurkat cell RNA spiked in. As for subset: FACS-sorted CD8+CD4-CCR7+CD45RA+ naive T cells. The clonotype originates from a human donor in good health. Some libraries in this study had Jurkat cell RNA spiked in. The CDR3, as DNA: TGTGCCAGCAGTGCGTCCCCTCGGAACTACGAGCAGTACTTC. Amino acids: CASSASPRNYEQYF.